This T cell receptor (beta chain) was profiled in a study of beta chain features in type 1 diabetes. Study overall: Healthy donors resembled patients in age, gender and cell yields.

Germline V gene data show CDR1 as SGHNT and CDR2 as YYREEE (reference sequence). V shed 4 bases and J 4 bases; nucleotides not matched to a gene: 8. The CDR3 runs 18 residues. Worth noting for this clone: Its antigen remains unknown.

The entirety of the isolated RNA underwent reverse transcription, so expressed TCRB transcripts were sequenced. Sequencing was performed with immunoSEQ multiplex PCR; in TCRdb, only in-frame clones are kept and a portion is missing. In the table there are roughly 500,000 clones, about 32% of which are singletons. Whole-study results and caveats: TCRB CDR3s from Type 1 diabetes patients were moderately but significantly shorter in all four CD4+ subsets.

The receptor comes from a man between 18 and 35 years old in good health. The source material was naive CD4+ T cells from blood. V gene TRBV5-4 combines with J gene TRBJ2-6, with 13 bases matching TRBD2. The CDR3 nucleotides read TGTGCCAGCAGCGCAAGGACTAGCGGGAGCTCCGGGGCCAACGTCCTGACTTTC. This encodes CASSARTSGSSGANVLTF.